The T cell receptor beta chain described here comes from a study of early T cells in non-severe SARS-CoV-2 infection. Study details: The chains were unpaired, and the sequenced material was bulk RNA from unsorted whole blood. Study-level results: Using VDJdb, the matching emphasized anti-spike CD8 responses while missing private and CD4 specificities.

Concerning this clonotype: Its antigen is unknown.

Individual cDNA molecules carried attached unique molecular identifiers. TCRdb fed the 5' RACE reads into MiXCR, producing one record per CDR3 protein. Of 80,000 to 95,000 distinct CDR3 sequences in the sample, around 14% were seen once. The sample was whole blood. This TCR was recovered from an adult who was a healthcare worker with PCR-confirmed SARS-CoV-2 infection or an uninfected control (not recorded which).

CDR3 sequence: CASSRHGDGYEQYF. The CDR3 nucleotides read TGTGCCAGCAGCCGACATGGGGACGGATACGAGCAGTACTTC. This sequence joins TRBV7-8 and TRBJ2-7; D tentatively reads TRBD1 or TRBD2 (5 bases each). The CDR3 length is 14 residues. Germline CDR1 and CDR2: SGHVS and FQNEAQ. V lost 5 bases and J lost 4, with 15 bases in between.